A selection of T cell receptor beta chains follows, all from one sample in a study of neurological immune-mediated disorders. TCRdb reprocessed the 5' RACE reads with MiXCR, giving one entry per CDR3 protein. The sample lists roughly 70,000 distinct CDR3 sequences, 3.9% occurring once. The sample consisted of PBMCs. Every receptor here comes from a man aged 25-45 years with multiple sclerosis. CDR3s include the opening cysteine and the closing phenylalanine or tryptophan. The D gene is left open where the match is weak. Sizes are listed as once, few, many or a size class.

V gene	CDR3 length	clone size	J gene	D gene	CDR3 protein	CDR3 DNA
TRBV24-1	16	many	TRBJ2-1	TRBD2	CATSDRTSGGFHEQFF	TGTGCCACCAGTGATCGGACTAGCGGGGGGTTCCATGAGCAGTTCTTC
TRBV12-3/TRBV12-4	15	many	TRBJ2-1	NA	CASSFSGAGVNEQFF	TGTGCCAGCAGTTTTTCAGGGGCGGGTGTCAATGAGCAGTTCTTC
TRBV5-1	18	few	TRBJ1-6	NA	CASSLESLVGRNNSPLNF	TGCGCCAGCAGCTTGGAAAGTTTGGTCGGGAGAAATAATTCACCCCTCAACTTT
TRBV10-2	15	many	TRBJ1-6	TRBD1	CASSESGQGLTPLNF	TGCGCCAGCAGTGAGTCTGGACAGGGGTTGACACCCCTCAACTTT
TRBV2	15	many	TRBJ1-2	NA	CASGTGTPANYGYTF	TGTGCCAGCGGAACCGGGACCCCGGCTAACTATGGCTACACCTTC
TRBV4-1	14	many	TRBJ1-2	NA	CASSQDGSGYGYTF	TGCGCCAGCAGCCAAGATGGGTCCGGGTATGGCTACACCTTC
TRBV3-1	14	many	TRBJ2-1	NA	CASSQGESYNEQFF	TGTGCCAGCAGCCAGGGTGAATCCTACAATGAGCAGTTCTTC
TRBV18	19	many	TRBJ2-6	NA	CASSPPVGGGPSGANVLTF	TGTGCCAGCTCACCCCCGGTTGGGGGGGGGCCTAGCGGGGCCAACGTCCTGACTTTC
TRBV6-2/TRBV6-3	12	many	TRBJ2-7	NA	CASSTTFYEQYF	TGTGCCAGCAGTACAACCTTCTACGAGCAGTACTTC
TRBV25-1	15	few	TRBJ1-5	NA	CASSEGGGGLYPQNF	TGTGCCAGCAGTGAAGGTGGCGGGGGGTTGTATCCCCAGAATTTT
TRBV5-1	17	many	TRBJ2-1	TRBD1	CASSLDHRGKGWNEQFF	TGCGCCAGCAGCTTGGACCACAGGGGGAAGGGGTGGAATGAGCAGTTCTTC
TRBV12-3/TRBV12-4	18	many	TRBJ1-6	TRBD1	CASSLDREGGFYNSPLHF	TGTGCCAGCAGTCTTGACAGGGAGGGAGGTTTCTATAATTCACCCCTCCACTTT
TRBV7-8	13	few	TRBJ1-6	NA	CASSRDPNSPLHF	TGTGCCAGCAGCCGGGACCCTAATTCACCCCTCCACTTT
TRBV7-9	16	many	TRBJ2-5	TRBD1	CASSLLLDRGRETQYF	TGTGCCAGCAGCTTACTTCTGGACAGGGGGAGAGAGACCCAGTACTTC
TRBV7-2	13	many	TRBJ2-1	NA	CASSLSERNEQFF	TGTGCCAGCAGCCTCTCAGAGCGTAATGAGCAGTTCTTC
TRBV6-2/TRBV6-3	14	few	TRBJ1-5	NA	CASSSEQANQPQNF	TGTGCCAGCAGTTCCGAACAGGCCAATCAGCCCCAGAATTTT
TRBV5-1	17	many	TRBJ1-4	TRBD1	CASTDSGTGVRTEKLFF	TGCGCCAGCACCGATTCCGGGACAGGGGTTCGGACTGAAAAACTGTTTTTT
TRBV27	14	many	TRBJ1-5	TRBD1	CAREIYRGGQPQNF	TGTGCCAGAGAGATTTACAGGGGAGGTCAGCCCCAGAATTTT
TRBV3-1	16	many	TRBJ1-2	NA	CASSQGGAVKYYGYTF	TGTGCCAGCAGCCAAGGTGGGGCAGTTAAGTACTATGGCTACACCTTC
TRBV6-5	12	many	TRBJ2-3	TRBD1	CGTGDSTDTQYF	TGTGGGACAGGGGACAGCACAGATACGCAGTATTTT
TRBV6-2/TRBV6-3	12	many	TRBJ1-2	NA	CASSSALHGYTF	TGTGCCAGCAGTTCCGCCCTTCATGGCTACACCTTC
TRBV18	13	many	TRBJ1-1	NA	CASSPRQNTEAFF	TGTGCCAGCTCACCTCGGCAGAACACTGAAGCTTTCTTT
TRBV20-1	13	many	TRBJ1-2	TRBD1	CSATRTGNYGYTF	TGCAGTGCAACCCGGACAGGAAACTATGGCTACACCTTC
TRBV4-1	16	many	TRBJ2-3	TRBD2	CASSQVRRGGPDTQYF	TGCGCCAGCAGCCAAGTAAGACGGGGGGGCCCAGATACGCAGTATTTT
TRBV11-2	18	many	TRBJ2-7	TRBD1	CASSKVKGTGQGIGEQYF	TGTGCCAGCAGCAAAGTAAAGGGTACGGGACAGGGAATTGGTGAGCAGTACTTC
TRBV12-3/TRBV12-4	13	many	TRBJ2-5	NA	CASSPRLKETQYF	TGTGCCAGCAGTCCCCGCCTAAAAGAGACCCAGTACTTC
TRBV30	14	few	TRBJ1-2	TRBD1	CAWSSRTGLYGYTF	TGTGCCTGGAGTTCCCGGACAGGTCTATATGGCTACACCTTC
TRBV5-1	14	many	TRBJ1-5	NA	CASSPTVAGQPQHF	TGCGCCAGCAGCCCCACAGTAGCCGGTCAGCCCCAGCATTTT